The 10 T cell receptor beta chains reported below all come from one sample, sequenced in a study of blood T cell repertoires in COVID-19. TCRdb's table, derived via immunoSEQ multiplex PCR, lists solely in-frame clones and lacks some. This table holds 200,000 to 250,000 clones, 88% found once. What was sequenced was PBMCs or T cells enriched from blood (not recorded which). The receptor source for this set is a woman aged 30 to 39 who had recovered from COVID-19.

The chain has TRBV12-3 or TRBV12-4 and TRBJ2-5; no firm D call. The CDR3 contains 12 residues. Trimming pared 3 bases from V and 4 bases from J, leaving 6 bases between. In DNA form, the CDR3 reads TGTGCCAGCAGTTTCCTCAGAGAGACCCAGTACTTC. Translated, it gives CASSFLRETQYF.

The chain is built from TRBV4-1 and TRBJ1-5; the D is unclear. Germline V gives CDR1 MGHRA, CDR2 YSYEKL. V lost 1 base and J 7 bases, leaving 11 bases between the germline ends. The CDR3 has 14 residues. In DNA form, the CDR3 reads TGCGCCAGCAGCCAAGGGAGGGCTGGGCAGCCCCAGCATTTT. Protein: CASSQGRAGQPQHF.

This chain joins TRBV3-1 (or the pseudogene TRBV3-2) and TRBJ2-3; 10 bases fit TRBD2. The CDR3 is 18 amino acids. CDR1 LGHDT and CDR2 YNNKEL come from the germline V gene (reference sequence). Unmatched junction bases numbered 10, after V lost 3 bases and J lost 1 base. The CDR3 bases are TGTGCCAGCAGCCATCTACGCCCGGGGACTAGCGGCACAGATACGCAGTATTTT. Translated, it gives CASSHLRPGTSGTDTQYF.

This chain uses TRBV5-6 with TRBJ1-5; tentatively, D is TRBD1 (6 bases). Germline CDR1 is SGHDT and CDR2 is YYEEEE. The CDR3 is made up of 18 amino acids. V lost 3 bases to trimming and J lost 0 bases, with 19 bases between them. The CDR3 DNA is TGTGCCAGCAGCTCGCAGGGGATGGTATACCTTAGCAATCAGCCCCAGCATTTT. It yields the protein CASSSQGMVYLSNQPQHF.

The V call is TRBV2, the J call TRBJ1-5, with D perhaps TRBD1 (6 bases). V was trimmed by 5 bases and J by 7 bases, leaving 18 bases between them. The CDR3 sequence is 15 residues long. In germline, CDR1 is SNHLY, CDR2 FYNNEI. As DNA, the CDR3 is TGTGCCAGCAGTACGGGGGGCAGGGAGAACCAGCCCCAGCATTTT. The encoded protein is CASSTGGRENQPQHF.

The rearrangement joins TRBV7-2 to TRBJ1-5; TRBD1 matches at 7 bases. The CDR3 consists of 14 residues. With V trimmed by 5 bases and J by 9 bases, 10 bases remained unmatched. Germline V gene lookup returns CDR1 SGHTA and CDR2 FQGNSA. The CDR3 DNA follows: TGTGCCAGCAGCCTGGACAGGAGCGGGCGGCCCCAGCATTTT. This codes for CASSLDRSGRPQHF.

The chain links TRBV4-2 to TRBJ2-1; possibly TRBD2 for D (6 bases). V was clipped by 2 bases and J by 7 bases, with 9 bases between them. This CDR3 is built from 13 residues. Germline V lookup: CDR1 LGHNA, CDR2 YNFKEQ. CDR3 residues: CASSQRGRNEQFF. CDR3 bases: TGTGCCAGCAGCCAAAGAGGGAGGAATGAGCAGTTCTTC.

The chain joins TRBV6-1 to TRBJ1-6, with D perhaps matching TRBD1 (6 bases). Germline lookup yields CDR1 MNHNS and CDR2 SASEGT. The CDR3 totals 14 residues. V gave up 3 bases and J gave up 7 bases, with 10 bases separating them. The CDR3 nucleotides are TGTGCCAGCAGTGAGGGGGCGACGAATTCACCCCTCCACTTT. It codes for CASSEGATNSPLHF.

The chain uses TRBV7-3 and TRBJ2-5, with D unclear. There are 13 residues in the CDR3. Trimming shortened V by 5 bases and J by 2 bases, and 9 bases separated the two germline ends. Germline assignment: CDR1 SGHTA and CDR2 FQGTGA. The CDR3 reads CASSAELQETQYF. As DNA, the CDR3 is TGTGCCAGCAGCGCTGAACTACAAGAGACCCAGTACTTC.

The chain recombines TRBV5-5 with TRBJ2-5; 8 nucleotides align to TRBD1. The CDR3 is 14 amino acids. The V segment lost 0 bases and the J segment 11 bases; nucleotides outside the gene matches: 9. Germline CDR1 is SGHKS and CDR2 is YYEKEE (reference sequence). The CDR3 region has the DNA TGTGCCAGCAGCTTGGCGTCGACAGGGGCAGTTCAGTACTTC. The encoded protein is CASSLASTGAVQYF.